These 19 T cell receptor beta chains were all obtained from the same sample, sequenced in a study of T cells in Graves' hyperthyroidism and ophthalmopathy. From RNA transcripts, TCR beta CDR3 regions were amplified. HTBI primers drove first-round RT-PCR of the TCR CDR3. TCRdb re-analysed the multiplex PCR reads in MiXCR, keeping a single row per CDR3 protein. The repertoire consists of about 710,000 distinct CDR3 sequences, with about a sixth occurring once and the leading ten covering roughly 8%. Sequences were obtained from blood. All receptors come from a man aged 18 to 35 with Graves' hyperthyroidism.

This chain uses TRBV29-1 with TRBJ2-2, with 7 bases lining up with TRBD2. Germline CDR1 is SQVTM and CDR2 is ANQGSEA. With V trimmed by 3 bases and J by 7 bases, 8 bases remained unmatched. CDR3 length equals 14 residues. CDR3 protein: CSVDRAGRGGELFF. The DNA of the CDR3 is TGCAGCGTTGATCGAGCGGGACGGGGCGGGGAGCTGTTTTTT.

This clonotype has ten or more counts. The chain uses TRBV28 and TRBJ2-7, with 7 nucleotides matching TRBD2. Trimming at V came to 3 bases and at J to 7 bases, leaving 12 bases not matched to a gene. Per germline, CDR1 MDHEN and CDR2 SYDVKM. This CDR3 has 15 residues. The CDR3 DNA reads TGTGCCAGCAGTTTTGTTCCTTTGGGAGCGGGGGAGCAGTACTTC. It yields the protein CASSFVPLGAGEQYF.

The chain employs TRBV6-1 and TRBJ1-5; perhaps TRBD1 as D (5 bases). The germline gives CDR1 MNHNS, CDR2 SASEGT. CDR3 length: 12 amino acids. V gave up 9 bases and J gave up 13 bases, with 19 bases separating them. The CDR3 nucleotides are TGTGCCAGTAGGGACTTCGGAGGCAATCAGCATTTT. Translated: CASRDFGGNQHF.

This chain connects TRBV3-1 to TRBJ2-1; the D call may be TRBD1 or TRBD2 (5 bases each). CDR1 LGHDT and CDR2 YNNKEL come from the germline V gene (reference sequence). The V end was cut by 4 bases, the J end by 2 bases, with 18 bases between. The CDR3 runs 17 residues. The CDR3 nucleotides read TGTGCCAGCAGCCCAACAGAGAGGGGCCTAACCTACAATGAGCAGTTCTTC. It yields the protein CASSPTERGLTYNEQFF.

The CDR3 is CSVEAGGIHTQYF. CDR3 coding DNA: TGCAGCGTTGAAGCGGGAGGGATTCATACGCAGTATTTT. J is TRBJ2-3 and V is TRBV29-1, with 8 positions matching TRBD2. The germline gives CDR1 SQVTM, CDR2 ANQGSEA. Losses at the gene ends were 1 base for V and 7 bases for J; bases not matched to a gene: 4. The CDR3 is made up of 13 amino acids.

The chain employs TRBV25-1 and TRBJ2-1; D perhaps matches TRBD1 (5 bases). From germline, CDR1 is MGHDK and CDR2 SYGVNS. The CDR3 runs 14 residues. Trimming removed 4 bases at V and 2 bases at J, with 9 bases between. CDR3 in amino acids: CASSGGLTYNEQFF. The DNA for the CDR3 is TGTGCCAGCAGTGGGGGCCTAACCTACAATGAGCAGTTCTTC.

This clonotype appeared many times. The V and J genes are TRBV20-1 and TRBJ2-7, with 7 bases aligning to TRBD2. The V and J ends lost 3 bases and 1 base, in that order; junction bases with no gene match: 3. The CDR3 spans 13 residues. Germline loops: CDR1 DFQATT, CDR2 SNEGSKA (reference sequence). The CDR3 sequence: CSASSSGSYEQYF. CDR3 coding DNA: TGCAGTGCTAGCTCTAGCGGATCCTACGAGCAGTACTTC.

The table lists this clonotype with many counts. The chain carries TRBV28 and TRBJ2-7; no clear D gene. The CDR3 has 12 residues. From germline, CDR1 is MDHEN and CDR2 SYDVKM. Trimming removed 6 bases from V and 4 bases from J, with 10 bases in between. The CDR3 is CASSQPWYEQYF. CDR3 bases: TGTGCCAGCAGCCAACCCTGGTACGAGCAGTACTTC.

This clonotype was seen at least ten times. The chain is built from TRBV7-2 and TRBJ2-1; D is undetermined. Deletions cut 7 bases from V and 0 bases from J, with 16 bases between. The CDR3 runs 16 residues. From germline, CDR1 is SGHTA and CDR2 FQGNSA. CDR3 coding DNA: TGTGCCAGCACCCATAGGACCACGAGCTCCTACAATGAGCAGTTCTTC. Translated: CASTHRTTSSYNEQFF.

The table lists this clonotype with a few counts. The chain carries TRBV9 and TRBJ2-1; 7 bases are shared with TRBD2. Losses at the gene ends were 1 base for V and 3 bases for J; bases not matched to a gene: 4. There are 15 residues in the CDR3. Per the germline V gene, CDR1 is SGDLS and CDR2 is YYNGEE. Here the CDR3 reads CASSVSTGGYNEQFF. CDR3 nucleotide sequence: TGTGCCAGCAGCGTATCAACGGGAGGCTACAATGAGCAGTTCTTC.

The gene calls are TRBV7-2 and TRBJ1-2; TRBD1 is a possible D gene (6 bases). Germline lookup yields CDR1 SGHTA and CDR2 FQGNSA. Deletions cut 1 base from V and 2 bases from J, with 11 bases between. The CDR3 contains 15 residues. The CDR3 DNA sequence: TGTGCCAGCAGCTTAGGGACAGCGAACAACTATGGCTACACCTTC. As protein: CASSLGTANNYGYTF. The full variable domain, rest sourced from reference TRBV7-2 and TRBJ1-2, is GAGVSQSPSNKVTEKGKDVELRCDPISGHTALYWYRQSLGQGLEFLIYFQGNSAPDKSGLPSDRFSAERTGGSVSTLTIQRTQQEDSAVYLCASSLGTANNYGYTFGSGTRLTVV.

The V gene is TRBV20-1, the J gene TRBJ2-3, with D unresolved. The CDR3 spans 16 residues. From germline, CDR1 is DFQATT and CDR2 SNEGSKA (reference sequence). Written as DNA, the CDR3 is TGCAGCGTTGACGGTGCGTGGGTCTCTAGCACAGATACGCAGTATTTT. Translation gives CSVDGAWVSSTDTQYF.

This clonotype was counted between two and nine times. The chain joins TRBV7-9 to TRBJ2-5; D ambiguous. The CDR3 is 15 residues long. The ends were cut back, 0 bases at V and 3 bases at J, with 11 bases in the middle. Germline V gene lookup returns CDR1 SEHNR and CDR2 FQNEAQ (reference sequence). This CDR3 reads CASSLARAPKETQYF. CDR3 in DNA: TGTGCCAGCAGCTTAGCTCGGGCCCCGAAAGAGACCCAGTACTTC.

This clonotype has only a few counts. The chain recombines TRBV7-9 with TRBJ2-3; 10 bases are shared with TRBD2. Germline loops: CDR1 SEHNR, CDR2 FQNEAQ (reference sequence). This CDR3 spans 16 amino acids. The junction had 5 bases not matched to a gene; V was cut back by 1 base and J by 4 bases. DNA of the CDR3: TGTGCCAGCAGCTTAGAGGCCCTAGCGGGAGCAGATACGCAGTATTTT. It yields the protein CASSLEALAGADTQYF.

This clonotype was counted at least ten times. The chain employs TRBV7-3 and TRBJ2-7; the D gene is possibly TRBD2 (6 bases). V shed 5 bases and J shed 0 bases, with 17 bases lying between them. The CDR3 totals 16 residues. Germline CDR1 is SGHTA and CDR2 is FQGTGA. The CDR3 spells CASSPLGRIVSYEQYF. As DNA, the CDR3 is TGTGCCAGCAGCCCTCTAGGGAGGATTGTCTCCTACGAGCAGTACTTC.

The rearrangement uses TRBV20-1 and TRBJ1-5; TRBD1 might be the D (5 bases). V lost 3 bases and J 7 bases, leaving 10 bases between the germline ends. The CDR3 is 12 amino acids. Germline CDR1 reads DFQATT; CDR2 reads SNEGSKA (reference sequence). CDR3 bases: TGCAGTGCTAGTCGGAGGGGACAGCCCCAGCATTTT. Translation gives CSASRRGQPQHF.

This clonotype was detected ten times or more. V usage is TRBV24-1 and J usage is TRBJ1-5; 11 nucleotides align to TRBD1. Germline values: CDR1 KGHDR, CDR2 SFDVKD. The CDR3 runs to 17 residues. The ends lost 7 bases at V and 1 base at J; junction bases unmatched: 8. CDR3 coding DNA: TGTGCCACCAGCTGGACAGGGGGCAGGGGAAGCAATCAGCCCCAGCATTTT. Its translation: CATSWTGGRGSNQPQHF.

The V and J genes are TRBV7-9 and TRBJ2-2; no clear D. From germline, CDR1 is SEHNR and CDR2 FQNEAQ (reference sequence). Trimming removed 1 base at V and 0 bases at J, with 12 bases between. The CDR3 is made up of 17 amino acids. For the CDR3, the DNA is TGTGCCAGCAGCTTAGTCGACGCGAATACGAACACCGGGGAGCTGTTTTTT. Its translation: CASSLVDANTNTGELFF.

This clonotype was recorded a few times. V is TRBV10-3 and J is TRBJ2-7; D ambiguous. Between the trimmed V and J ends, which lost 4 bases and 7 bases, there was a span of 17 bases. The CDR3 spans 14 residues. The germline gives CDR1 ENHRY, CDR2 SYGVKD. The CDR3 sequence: CAISGYDTRHEQYF. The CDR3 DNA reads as TGTGCCATCAGTGGTTATGACACCCGCCATGAGCAGTACTTC.